Following are 14 T cell receptor beta chains from one sample sequenced in a study of OX40 agonist ivuxolimab in advanced cancers. Repertoires were generated with immunoSEQ multiplex PCR, while TCRdb's copy carries only in-frame clones and drops some. The table records some 99,000 clones, around nine tenths of them present only once. Sequenced material: CD4+ or CD8+ T cells sorted from blood, taken in a trial of the OX40 agonist ivuxolimab. Every receptor here comes from an adult with an advanced solid tumor such as melanoma, head and neck, liver or kidney cancer.

The rearrangement joins TRBV28 to TRBJ1-6; the D gene is possibly TRBD1 (5 bases). Trimming removed 5 bases at V and 3 bases at J, with 14 bases between. There are 16 residues in the CDR3. Germline CDR1 and CDR2: MDHEN and SYDVKM. The DNA of the CDR3 is TGTGCCAGCAGTGGGGGGGGAAACGGCTATAATTCACCCCTCCACTTT. This encodes CASSGGGNGYNSPLHF.

Concerning this clone itself: Germline is not matched at one junction end, which may reflect a read error. The chain employs TRBV7-7 and TRBJ2-6; D is unclear. This CDR3 is built from 15 residues. Germline lookup yields CDR1 SSHAT and CDR2 FNYEAQ (reference sequence). The CDR3 DNA reads TGTGCTAGCAGCTTAGGCAGCTCTGGGGCCAACGTCCTGACTTTC. Amino acid sequence: CASSLGSSGANVLTF.

The chain uses TRBV2 and TRBJ1-5; D possibly corresponds to TRBD1 (5 bases). The CDR3 contains 13 residues. The V end was cut by 4 bases, the J end by 9 bases, with 13 bases between. The germline V gene encodes CDR1 SNHLY and CDR2 FYNNEI. The CDR3 here is CASSVGPSRPQHF. The CDR3 DNA is TGTGCCAGCAGTGTGGGACCCTCCAGGCCCCAGCATTTT.

The V and J genes are TRBV10-3 and TRBJ1-1; D is possibly TRBD1 (5 bases). Germline CDR1 ENHRY, CDR2 SYGVKD. The CDR3 extends over 16 amino acids. V was pared by 2 bases and J by 5 bases, with 18 bases between. The CDR3 is CAISEGGWQGRTEAFF. CDR3 bases: TGTGCCATCAGTGAGGGGGGGTGGCAGGGAAGGACTGAAGCTTTCTTT.

The V gene is TRBV10-3, the J gene TRBJ1-1; D remains ambiguous. The V end lost 10 bases, the J end lost 2 bases, and 14 bases lay between the germline ends. CDR1 ENHRY and CDR2 SYGVKD come from the germline V gene. This CDR3 spans 13 amino acids. Here the CDR3 DNA reads TGTGCCAGCACTGGTCCGCTTAACACTGAAGCTTTCTTT. Its protein is CASTGPLNTEAFF.

The chain links TRBV10-3 to TRBJ2-1; D is ambiguous. The CDR3 contains 13 residues. Germline CDR1 and CDR2: ENHRY and SYGVKD. V gave up 0 bases and J gave up 8 bases, with 8 bases separating them. CDR3 DNA: TGTGCCATCAGTGAGTCTGCGCTCCATGAGCAGTTCTTC. Protein product: CAISESALHEQFF.

The chain joins TRBV2 to TRBJ2-7, with unresolved D. This CDR3 is 15 amino acids long. CDR1 and CDR2 (germline): SNHLY, FYNNEI. Trimming pared 3 bases from V and 3 bases from J, leaving 15 bases between. The CDR3 DNA follows: TGTGCCAGCAGTGATTTTCTTTCGGAGAGCTACGAGCAGTACTTC. Translation: CASSDFLSESYEQYF.

V gene TRBV12-5 combines with J gene TRBJ2-5; D call uncertain. The length of the CDR3 is 13 residues. Trimming stripped 4 bases from V and 4 bases from J, with 10 bases between. From germline, CDR1 is LGHNT and CDR2 FRNRAP. The CDR3 loop reads CASGSLVRETQYF. CDR3 bases: TGTGCTAGTGGTTCCCTAGTCCGAGAGACCCAGTACTTC.

In this sample, this clone turned up once. This sequence joins TRBV19 and TRBJ1-2; D possibly corresponds to TRBD1 (6 bases). CDR3 length: 14 residues. V lost 4 bases to trimming and J lost 4 bases, with 13 bases between them. The germline V gene encodes CDR1 LNHDA and CDR2 SQIVND (reference sequence). The CDR3 coding sequence is TGTGCCAGTAGTACCCTAGACAGGACCTATGGCTACACCTTC. This encodes CASSTLDRTYGYTF.

The CDR3 here is CASSSGRESSGANVLTF. The CDR3 nucleotides read TGTGCCAGCAGCTCCGGCAGGGAGAGCTCTGGGGCCAACGTCCTGACTTTC. This rearrangement joins TRBV11-3 to TRBJ2-6; either TRBD1 or TRBD2 may supply D (5 bases each). Per the germline V gene, CDR1 is SGHNT and CDR2 is YENEEA. The CDR3 runs to 17 residues. The ends were cut back, 4 bases at V and 0 bases at J, with 13 bases in the middle.

The chain carries TRBV4-1 and TRBJ1-1, with D unresolved. Germline V gives CDR1 MGHRA, CDR2 YSYEKL. The germline V and J ends were trimmed by 0 bases and 8 bases, with 13 bases remaining between them. There are 14 residues in the CDR3. The CDR3 is CASSQDRSGREAFF. The CDR3 nucleotides are TGCGCCAGCAGCCAAGATCGTTCGGGGAGGGAAGCTTTCTTT.

This sequence joins TRBV6-1 and TRBJ2-1; no firm D call. This CDR3 has 10 residues. In germline, CDR1 is MNHNS, CDR2 SASEGT. Between the trimmed V and J ends, which lost 8 bases and 5 bases, there was a span of 4 bases. Here the CDR3 DNA reads TGTGCCAGCGGAAACAATGAGCAGTTCTTC. Amino acids: CASGNNEQFF.

The rearrangement uses TRBV6-1 and TRBJ2-7, with a possible D match to TRBD2 (7 bases). Per the germline V gene, CDR1 is MNHNS and CDR2 is SASEGT. Trimming took off 3 bases at V and 3 bases at J, with 12 bases between the two ends. CDR3 length: 14 amino acids. CDR3 loop: CASSEGGPNYEQYF. DNA for the CDR3: TGTGCCAGCAGTGAGGGGGGGCCGAACTACGAGCAGTACTTC.

In this sample, this clone turned up once. The rearrangement joins TRBV7-2 to TRBJ1-2, with no clear D. The CDR3 contains 11 residues. CDR1 SGHTA and CDR2 FQGNSA come from the germline V gene. The V end lost 7 bases, the J end lost 4 bases, and 7 bases lay between the germline ends. In DNA form, the CDR3 reads TGTGCCAGCACCTCTTTCTATGGCTACACCTTC. It yields the protein CASTSFYGYTF.